This T cell receptor (beta chain) is drawn from a study of CD8 T cells in ankylosing spondylitis. Study-wide findings and caveats: What appeared characteristic of ankylosing spondylitis blood was a TCR beta motif of 7 or 8 highly homologous variants.

From the 5' RACE reads, TCRdb called clonotypes with MiXCR, one entry per CDR3 protein. The table includes 200,000 or so distinct CDR3 sequences, around 24% detected once. There are many counts of this clonotype. Its antigen is not identified. This CDR3 is 12 amino acids long. Looked up from germline, CDR1 is DFQATT and CDR2 is SNEGSKA (reference sequence). V shed 3 bases and J shed 3 bases, with 9 bases lying between them. The V call is TRBV20-1, the J call TRBJ2-7, with D possibly being TRBD1 (5 bases). Material for sequencing was blood, either unsorted or a sorted T cell fraction (not recorded which). This receptor was obtained from a male donor with ankylosing spondylitis or in good health (not recorded which). The CDR3, as DNA: TGCAGTGCTAGGAAGGACAACTACGAGCAGTACTTC. Translating gives CSARKDNYEQYF.